These 13 T cell receptor beta chains originate from one sample sequenced in a study of OX40 agonist ivuxolimab in advanced cancers. Produced via immunoSEQ multiplex PCR; TCRdb's table is partial and in-frame only. The sample lists about 61,000 clones; roughly 90% were seen once. Sequences were derived from CD4+ or CD8+ T cells sorted from blood, sampled in a trial of the OX40 agonist ivuxolimab. The receptor source for this set is an adult with an advanced solid tumor such as melanoma, head and neck, liver or kidney cancer.

J is TRBJ2-2 and V is TRBV5-4; the D is unclear. Germline V gene lookup returns CDR1 SGHNT and CDR2 YYREEE (reference sequence). This CDR3 is built from 12 residues. V lost 2 bases, J lost 3 bases, and 2 bases lay in between. The CDR3 loop reads CASSLDTGELFF. The CDR3, as DNA: TGTGCCAGCAGCTTAGACACCGGGGAGCTGTTTTTT.

This chain links TRBV9 with TRBJ2-3; D unresolved. This CDR3 is built from 15 residues. Germline values: CDR1 SGDLS, CDR2 YYNGEE. Trimming took 0 bases from V and 4 from J, leaving 12 bases between them. The DNA for the CDR3 is TGTGCCAGCAGCGTAGAGGGTCTTTCCGCAGATACGCAGTATTTT. This translates into CASSVEGLSADTQYF.

V is TRBV7-6 and J is TRBJ2-7, with D unclear. Trimming removed 5 bases at V and 3 bases at J, with 8 bases between. The germline gives CDR1 SGHVS, CDR2 FNYEAQ. The CDR3 covers 12 residues. In DNA, the CDR3 is TGTGCCAGCAGCAACACGGGCTACGAGCAGTACTTC. Translated, it gives CASSNTGYEQYF.

This rearrangement joins TRBV7-9 to TRBJ2-1; TRBD2 matches at 12 bases. This CDR3 is built from 17 residues. Germline values: CDR1 SEHNR, CDR2 FQNEAQ (reference sequence). J lost 3 bases, V lost 0 bases, and 3 bases had no gene match. The CDR3 bases are TGTGCCAGCAGCTTAGCGGCTAGCGGGGGGGTCTACAATGAGCAGTTCTTC. This encodes CASSLAASGGVYNEQFF.

V is TRBV28 and J is TRBJ2-1; 7 nucleotides align to TRBD2. Germline loops: CDR1 MDHEN, CDR2 SYDVKM. Trimming removed 6 bases from V and 8 bases from J; junction bases left unmatched: 4. The CDR3 length is 12 residues. CDR3 loop: CASSLGGDEQFF. The CDR3 region has the DNA TGTGCCAGCAGCCTGGGGGGGGATGAGCAGTTCTTC.

V usage is TRBV7-9 and J usage is TRBJ1-1; perhaps TRBD1 as D (5 bases). From germline, CDR1 is SEHNR and CDR2 FQNEAQ (reference sequence). The CDR3 sequence is 12 residues long. The V end was cut by 4 bases, the J end by 6 bases, with 9 bases between. Here the CDR3 DNA reads TGTGCCAGCAGCTCGGGACTTGCTGAAGCTTTCTTT. This codes for CASSSGLAEAFF.

This sequence joins TRBV6-5 and TRBJ2-1; 8 positions match TRBD1. Germline loops: CDR1 MNHEY, CDR2 SVGAGI. V gave up 2 bases and J gave up 5 bases; unmatched junction bases: 2. This CDR3 spans 14 amino acids. For the CDR3, the DNA is TGTGCCAGCAGTTACCGGGACAGGAACAATGAGCAGTTCTTC. It translates to CASSYRDRNNEQFF.

This rearrangement joins TRBV6-5 to TRBJ2-1, with a possible D match to TRBD2 (6 bases). The V and J ends lost 6 bases and 9 bases respectively, with 21 bases between them. The CDR3 consists of 15 residues. Per germline, CDR1 MNHEY and CDR2 SVGAGI. CDR3 in amino acids: CASSALHGGGSEQFF. The CDR3 coding sequence is TGTGCCAGCAGCGCCCTTCACGGGGGAGGTTCTGAGCAGTTCTTC.

This chain connects TRBV2 to TRBJ2-5; tentatively, D is TRBD1 (5 bases). CDR3 length: 14 residues. Trimming left V 2 bases short and J 7 bases short, with 14 bases between. CDR1 and CDR2 (germline): SNHLY, FYNNEI. The CDR3 spells CASSEIGALGTQYF. CDR3 in DNA: TGTGCCAGCAGTGAAATAGGGGCGCTCGGGACCCAGTACTTC.

This sequence joins TRBV5-4 and TRBJ2-3, with 8 nucleotides matching TRBD2. J lost 2 bases, V lost 6 bases, and 8 bases had no gene match. The CDR3 is 15 amino acids. Germline CDR1 reads SGHNT; CDR2 reads YYREEE (reference sequence). The CDR3 nucleotides read TGTGCCAGCACCGCGGGACTAGTTACCACAGATACGCAGTATTTT. It codes for CASTAGLVTTDTQYF.

The rearrangement joins TRBV9 to TRBJ1-2, with 10 bases that match TRBD1. Germline assignment: CDR1 SGDLS and CDR2 YYNGEE. V shed 5 bases and J 8 bases; nucleotides not matched to a gene: 6. CDR3 length equals 13 residues. CDR3 in DNA: TGTGCCAGCAGGGGGACAGGGGTACAGGGCTACACCTTC. This gives the protein CASRGTGVQGYTF.

About this clone: Other DNA sequences in this sample translate to the same CDR3. V is TRBV28 and J is TRBJ1-1; 7 positions agree with TRBD1. Trimming cost V 8 bases and J 3 bases; bases outside gene matches: 3. CDR1 MDHEN and CDR2 SYDVKM come from the germline V gene. This CDR3 has 12 residues. CDR3 coding DNA: TGTGCCAGCTCTACAGGGGACACTGAAGCTTTCTTT. Its translation is CASSTGDTEAFF.

The chain is built from TRBV4-3 and TRBJ2-2, with 9 bases that match TRBD1. J lost 6 bases, V lost 0 bases, and 11 bases had no gene match. The CDR3 runs to 18 residues. Germline V CDR1 and CDR2: LGHNA, YSLEER. CDR3 nucleotides: TGCGCCAGCAGCCAAGAAGCGGAAACAGGGGGCGCCCCCGGGGAGCTGTTTTTT. Amino acid sequence: CASSQEAETGGAPGELFF.